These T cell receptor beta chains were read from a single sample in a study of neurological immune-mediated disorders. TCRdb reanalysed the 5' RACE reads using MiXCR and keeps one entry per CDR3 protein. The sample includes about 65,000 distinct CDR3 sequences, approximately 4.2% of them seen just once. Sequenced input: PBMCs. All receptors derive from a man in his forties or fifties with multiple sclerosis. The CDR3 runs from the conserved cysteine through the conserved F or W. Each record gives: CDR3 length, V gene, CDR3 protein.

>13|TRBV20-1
CSASPRESSPLNF
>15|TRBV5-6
CASSLYGVANEKLFF
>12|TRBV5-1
CASSLDHTEQFF
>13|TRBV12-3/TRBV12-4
CASSLRGITEAFF
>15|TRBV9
CASSVQRGGQETQYF
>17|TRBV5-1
CASSLEAGPSSGNTIYF
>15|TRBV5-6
CASSLVGSYNSPLHF
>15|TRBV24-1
CATSDLAGGHNEQFF
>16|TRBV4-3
CASSQETRGSYNEQFF
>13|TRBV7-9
CASSPGPAEPQHF
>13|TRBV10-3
CAIRDFTGTGQFF
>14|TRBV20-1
CSARDLQGNQPQHF
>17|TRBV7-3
CASSLRSSGALYNEQFF
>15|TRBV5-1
CASSFGGGSYNEQFF
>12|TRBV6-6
CASGDRLYEQYF
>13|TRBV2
CASKDLAWGIQYF
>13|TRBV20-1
CSAGQVLAKEVFF
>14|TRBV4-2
CASSQVGENQPQNF
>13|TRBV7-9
CASRKDGAYGYTF
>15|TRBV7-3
CASRRGGSLTGELFF
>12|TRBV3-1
CASSQGGTEAFF
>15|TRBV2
CASVNDRVPHTEAFF
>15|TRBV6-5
CASSYSRQGVETQYF
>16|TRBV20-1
CSAIGLAGQVYNEQFF